These T cell receptor beta chains were read from a single sample in a study of T cell responses to AZD1222 COVID-19 vaccine. This table comes from immunoSEQ multiplex PCR, and its TCRdb copy is limited to in-frame clones, with some not included. Among about 120,000 clones listed, about nine tenths were seen once. Sequenced here: peripheral blood, sampled 28 days after the second dose of the MenACWY control vaccine. The source is an adult who received the MenACWY meningococcal vaccine as a control. The CDR3 runs from the conserved cysteine through the conserved F or W. Each record gives: CDR3 length, J gene, V gene, CDR3 protein.

>18|TRBJ1-2|TRBV14
CASSQGWGAPSSSYGYTF
>17|TRBJ2-2|TRBV4-3
CASSHPRDRTSTGELFF
>15|TRBJ1-1|TRBV6-2/TRBV6-3
CASSPGQKMNTEAFF
>15|TRBJ1-1|TRBV6-2/TRBV6-3
CASSFTDRAGSEAFF
>17|TRBJ1-1|TRBV19
CASSRSPGQVMNTEAFF
>14|TRBJ1-2|TRBV9
CASSVEGYNYGYTF
>15|TRBJ2-6|TRBV27
CASSYNGPGANVLTF
>15|TRBJ2-3|TRBV18
CASSPPSAGTDTQYF
>12|TRBJ2-5|TRBV10-3
CAIRADQGTQYF
>15|TRBJ2-1|TRBV4-3
CASSHLAGGNNEQFF
>16|TRBJ2-2|TRBV27
CASSLGLLGYTGELFF
>16|TRBJ1-6|TRBV4-3
CASSQDGKGDNSPLHF
>14|TRBJ2-3|TRBV10-3
CAISESTGADTQYF
>14|TRBJ2-3|TRBV10-3
CAISAAGVTDTQYF
>15|TRBJ2-3|TRBV18
CASSPWSGVTDTQYF
>14|TRBJ1-2|TRBV2
CASSGTEEVGGYTF
>12|TRBJ2-3|TRBV28
CASGRQQDTQYF
>15|TRBJ2-3|TRBV27
CASSSTVISTDTQYF
>16|TRBJ1-3|TRBV25-1
CASSLGTGQPGNTIYF
>15|TRBJ1-3|TRBV7-8
CASSLGGGSGNTIYF
>16|TRBJ2-1|TRBV3-1/TRBV3-2
CASSPLLAGEYNEQFF
>15|TRBJ1-4|TRBV2
CASSFSGAGNEKLFF
>15|TRBJ2-2|TRBV7-8
CASSLTGGGTGELFF